This TCR beta chain was sequenced in a study of CD8 T cells in Susac syndrome. Overall study context: Of the sequenced Susac syndrome patients, roughly six had active disease and fewer than ten were in remission. There were Susac syndrome patients who were therapy-naive at blood draw, others on corticosteroids, and others on intravenous immunoglobulin alone. The study, taken as a whole, reports: The number of individuals included in the study's TCR sequencing and HLA analysis was acknowledged as relatively small. Susac CD8+ clonal expansion peaked in TEMRA cells and active patients.

As to this clonotype: Its antigen is still unknown.

RNA totalling roughly 0.5 to 1 ug underwent reverse transcription with random hexamers. TCRdb analysed the immunoSEQ multiplex PCR reads with MiXCR anew, one entry per CDR3 protein. The table includes 70,000 to 85,000 distinct CDR3 sequences, roughly 96% detected once. The sequenced sample was CD8+ T cells from PBMCs. The TCR was taken from a human donor with Susac syndrome.

The CDR3 here is CASSQGVAGGLYEQYF. Here the CDR3 DNA reads TGCGCCAGCAGCCAAGGAGTAGCGGGAGGGCTCTACGAGCAGTACTTC. The chain links TRBV4-3 to TRBJ2-7, with 11 bases identical to TRBD2. The CDR3 consists of 16 residues. Looked up from germline, CDR1 is LGHNA and CDR2 is YSLEER. V lost 1 base, J lost 3 bases, and 5 bases stayed unmatched.